One sample yielded the 24 T cell receptor beta chains listed below, sequenced in a study of regulatory T cells in long-lasting Graves disease. Building of the TCR beta libraries involved iRepertoire HTBI primers and Arm-PCR of CDR3 regions. Using its own MiXCR run on the multiplex PCR reads, TCRdb lists one record per CDR3 protein. The table has 400,000 to 500,000 distinct CDR3 sequences, over 15% seen once. Documented time point: newly diagnosed GD, antithyroid drugs for less than 3 months. PBMC RNA was the source of the TCR library. These same data were also listed under a study on T cells in Graves' hyperthyroidism and ophthalmopathy.

The sample consisted of peripheral blood mononuclear cells (PBMCs), taken at new diagnosis, from a patient treated with antithyroid drugs. These receptors all come from a woman younger than 45 with Graves disease.

Remarks on this clonotype: The junction does not match germline at one end; this may be a read error. CDR3 residues: CASSLIRVVSRLLF. The CDR3 coding sequence is TGTGCCAGCAGCCTAATAAGAGTAGTGTCCAGGTTATTATTC. This sequence joins TRBV28 and TRBJ1-2, with unresolved D. Germline CDR1 and CDR2: MDHEN and SYDVKM. This CDR3 region has 14 residues.

The chain combines TRBV20-1 with TRBJ2-1, with a possible D match to TRBD2 (6 bases). Between the trimmed V and J ends, which lost 1 base and 15 bases, there was a span of 22 bases. Germline V gives CDR1 DFQATT, CDR2 SNEGSKA (reference sequence). CDR3 length: 14 amino acids. The CDR3 spells CSARARGPTTPWFF. The CDR3 DNA follows: TGCAGTGCTAGAGCGCGGGGACCAACGACCCCCTGGTTCTTC.

Turning to this clonotype: Germline is not matched at one junction end, which may reflect a read error. The J gene is TRBJ2-7, the V gene TRBV5-8; perhaps TRBD2 as D (6 bases). Germline CDR1 is SGHTS and CDR2 is YDEGEE. The CDR3 is made up of 15 amino acids. The DNA for the CDR3 is TGCGCCAGCAGCTCCATTTCCGGGACTTACAATGAGCAGTACTTC. It yields the protein CASSSISGTYNEQYF.

The gene calls are TRBV12-3 or TRBV12-4 and TRBJ1-5; no definite D call. V was clipped by 8 bases and J by 3 bases, with 14 bases between them. The CDR3 loop spans 14 amino acids. The CDR3: CASAFDSYNQPQHF. CDR3 in DNA: TGTGCCAGCGCCTTCGACTCCTACAATCAGCCCCAGCATTTT.

This clonotype was picked up many times. A junction end diverges from the germline sequence, so it may reflect a read error. The chain combines TRBV5-1 with TRBJ2-7; weak D call: TRBD2 (5 bases). This CDR3 is 13 amino acids long. Germline V gives CDR1 SGHRS, CDR2 YFSETQ. The CDR3 sequence: CASSLGRDYEQYF. CDR3 DNA sequence: TGTGCCAGCAGTCTCGGTCGGGACTACGAGCAGTACTTC. Full variable domain (remainder filled in from reference TRBV5-1 and TRBJ2-7): KAGVTQTPRYLIKTRGQQVTLSCSPISGHRSVSWYQQTPGQGLQFLFEYFSETQRNKGNFPGRFSGRQFSNSRSEMNVSTLELGDSALYLCASSLGRDYEQYFGPGTRLTVT.

Many counts were recorded for this clonotype. This chain links TRBV12-3 or TRBV12-4 with TRBJ1-4; no reliable D call. CDR3 length: 15 residues. With 2 bases removed from V and 8 bases from J, the gap between germline ends came to 15 bases. The CDR3 coding sequence is TGTGCCAGCAGTTTAAGTCTCGGGTTAAGGGAAAAACTGTTTTTT. Its protein product is CASSLSLGLREKLFF.

Ten or more counts support this clonotype. The chain employs TRBV6-1 and TRBJ2-7; TRBD1 is a possible D gene (6 bases). The CDR3 is made up of 14 amino acids. CDR1 MNHNS and CDR2 SASEGT come from the germline V gene. V shed 6 bases and J shed 6 bases, with 18 bases lying between them. DNA for the CDR3: TGTGCCAGCAGCCCCGGAAGGGGGTTGATCGAGCAGTACTTC. It translates to CASSPGRGLIEQYF.

This clonotype showed up many times. The chain joins TRBV20-1 to TRBJ2-1; TRBD1 matches 8 bases. CDR1 and CDR2 from the germline V gene are DFQATT and SNEGSKA (reference sequence). With 3 bases clipped from V and 5 bases from J, the junction kept 9 bases outside the gene matches. The CDR3 covers 15 residues. Written as DNA, the CDR3 is TGCAGTGCTAGTGATGGACAGGGAAAAGACAATGAGCAGTTCTTC. Amino acid sequence: CSASDGQGKDNEQFF.

This clonotype was observed many times. The rearrangement joins TRBV28 to TRBJ2-4, with 8 nucleotides matching TRBD2. CDR1 MDHEN and CDR2 SYDVKM come from the germline V gene. J gave up 3 bases and V 3 bases, and 16 bases lay outside the gene matches. This CDR3 has 19 residues. The CDR3 loop reads CASSLGLIGAGVFKNIQYF. The DNA of the CDR3 is TGTGCCAGCAGTTTGGGACTGATCGGAGCGGGAGTCTTCAAAAACATTCAGTACTTC.

This clonotype was observed a handful of times. The chain links TRBV6-5 to TRBJ2-4; TRBD1 aligns across 9 bases. The V and J ends lost 1 base and 3 bases, in that order; junction bases with no gene match: 4. Per the germline V gene, CDR1 is MNHEY and CDR2 is SVGAGI. The CDR3 is 16 amino acids. The CDR3, as DNA: TGTGCCAGCAGTTACTTAAGGGACAGGGTCAAAAACATTCAGTACTTC. Its translation is CASSYLRDRVKNIQYF.

The V call is TRBV18, the J call TRBJ2-4; 11 bases line up with TRBD2. This CDR3 comprises 16 residues. The J segment lost 0 bases and the V segment lost 6 bases, leaving 4 bases of the junction unmatched. From germline, CDR1 is KGHSH and CDR2 LQKENI. CDR3 DNA sequence: TGTGCCAGCTCGGCACTAGCGGGAGTAGCCAAAAACATTCAGTACTTC. Translating gives CASSALAGVAKNIQYF.

This chain joins TRBV9 and TRBJ1-2, with a possible D match to TRBD1 (5 bases). This CDR3 is 13 amino acids long. V was clipped by 5 bases and J by 5 bases, with 13 bases between them. The V gene's germline CDR1 is SGDLS and CDR2 YYNGEE. This CDR3 reads CASRHNQGYGYTF. The CDR3 coding sequence is TGTGCCAGCAGGCATAACCAGGGTTATGGCTACACCTTC.

This clonotype occurred many times. This chain uses TRBV7-9 with TRBJ1-2; 7 bases line up with TRBD1. With V trimmed by 1 base and J by 5 bases, 10 bases remained unmatched. Germline V gene sequence: CDR1 SEHNR, CDR2 FQNEAQ (reference sequence). This CDR3 is 16 amino acids long. CDR3 sequence reads: CASSLDERDRIYGYTF. The CDR3 DNA reads TGTGCCAGCAGCTTAGATGAGAGGGACAGAATTTATGGCTACACCTTC. Drawing the rest from reference TRBV7-9 and TRBJ1-2, the complete variable domain is DTGVSQNPRHKITKRGQNVTFRCDPISEHNRLYWYRQTLGQGPEFLTYFQNEAQLEKSRLLSDRFSAERPKGSFSTLEIQRTEQGDSAMYLCASSLDERDRIYGYTFGSGTRLTVV.

J is TRBJ1-2 and V is TRBV10-2, with D maybe TRBD1 (6 bases). Trimming removed 5 bases from V and 8 bases from J, with 18 bases in between. This CDR3 is 14 amino acids long. CDR1 and CDR2 (germline): WSHSY, SAAADI. The CDR3: CASSFSGGAEGYTF. For the CDR3, the DNA is TGCGCCAGCAGTTTCTCGGGGGGGGCAGAAGGCTACACCTTC.

This clonotype was picked up many times. This chain connects TRBV6-1 to TRBJ2-5, with D hard to call. The CDR3 contains 13 residues. Trimming cost V 6 bases and J 4 bases, with 12 bases left between them. In germline, CDR1 is MNHNS, CDR2 SASEGT. In DNA form, the CDR3 reads TGTGCCAGCAGACCGACCCTCCGAGAGACCCAGTACTTC. Translation: CASRPTLRETQYF.

As for this clonotype: A junction end diverges from the germline sequence, so it may reflect a read error. This rearrangement joins TRBV29-1 to TRBJ2-1; D gene unclear. The CDR3 is 13 amino acids. The germline V gene has CDR1 SQVTM and CDR2 ANQGSEA. The CDR3 protein is CSVESLSYNEQSF. CDR3 sequence (DNA): TGCAGCGTTGAAAGCCTCTCCTACAATGAGCAGTCCTTC.

The table lists this clonotype with many counts. The rearrangement links TRBV10-3 to TRBJ1-4, with D unclear. Trimming removed 0 bases at V and 8 bases at J, with 13 bases between. The CDR3 loop spans 15 amino acids. Germline-derived CDR1 and CDR2 are ENHRY and SYGVKD. The CDR3 loop is CAISESAWGEEKLFF. The CDR3 DNA is TGTGCCATCAGTGAGTCCGCGTGGGGTGAGGAAAAACTGTTTTTT.

Many counts were recorded for this clonotype. The chain recombines TRBV5-1 with TRBJ2-5, with D unresolved. The ends were cut back, 2 bases at V and 2 bases at J, with 13 bases in the middle. The CDR3 sequence is 15 residues long. Germline CDR1 SGHRS, CDR2 YFSETQ. The DNA for the CDR3 is TGCGCCAGCAGCTTTTCTAGTTGGGATCAAGAGACCCAGTACTTC. Protein sequence: CASSFSSWDQETQYF.

Ten or more counts support this clonotype. The chain joins TRBV18 to TRBJ2-1; 9 bases are a match to TRBD1. CDR3 length: 16 residues. The junction had 5 bases not matched to a gene; V was cut back by 0 bases and J by 5 bases. Germline-derived CDR1 and CDR2 are KGHSH and LQKENI. DNA for the CDR3: TGTGCCAGCTCACCACCGACAGGGGGAGCGCACAATGAGCAGTTCTTC. Translation: CASSPPTGGAHNEQFF.

This clonotype has just a few counts. This chain connects TRBV12-3 or TRBV12-4 to TRBJ2-7, with D hard to call. CDR3 size: 13 residues. Trimming removed 5 bases at V and 6 bases at J, with 14 bases between. The CDR3 region is CASSLSRFGEQYF. In nucleotides, the CDR3 is TGTGCCAGCAGTCTCTCCAGATTCGGCGAGCAGTACTTC.

V is TRBV19 and J is TRBJ2-4, with D unresolved. CDR3 length equals 14 residues. Germline lookup yields CDR1 LNHDA and CDR2 SQIVND (reference sequence). V gave up 5 bases and J gave up 8 bases, with 16 bases separating them. The CDR3 nucleotides are TGTGCCAGTAGTTCCTGGGGTACGCTGGACATTCAGTACTTC. Its protein is CASSSWGTLDIQYF.

This clonotype was counted at least ten times. The rearrangement links TRBV4-1 to TRBJ2-5; 9 bases match TRBD1. V trimming: 3 bases; J trimming: 5 bases; junction bases outside the gene matches: 10. The CDR3 consists of 16 residues. CDR1 is MGHRA, CDR2 YSYEKL, per germline. Here the CDR3 reads CASSHEDRGRSETQYF. DNA of the CDR3: TGCGCCAGCAGCCATGAGGACAGGGGACGGTCGGAGACCCAGTACTTC.

This clonotype was recorded many times. The chain is built from TRBV11-2 and TRBJ1-2; 7 bases match TRBD1. Germline-derived CDR1 and CDR2 are SGHAT and FQNNGV. Trimming removed 0 bases from V and 4 bases from J; junction bases left unmatched: 8. CDR3 length equals 16 residues. CDR3 sequence reads: CASSLEPGTEIYGYTF. The CDR3 bases are TGTGCCAGCAGCTTAGAACCCGGGACAGAGATCTATGGCTACACCTTC.

This clonotype was recorded many times. This chain uses TRBV18 with TRBJ2-7; tentatively, D is TRBD1 or TRBD2 (5 bases each). Germline V gene data show CDR1 as KGHSH and CDR2 as LQKENI. The CDR3 is 14 residues long. Trimming cost V 8 bases and J 2 bases, with 16 bases left between them. The CDR3 spells CASSPGTGTYEQYF. Written as DNA, the CDR3 is TGTGCCAGCAGCCCCGGGACGGGAACCTACGAGCAGTACTTC.